This T cell receptor (beta chain) was observed in a study of beta chain features in type 1 diabetes. Study-wide results and caveats: Shorter TCRB CDR3s, moderately but significantly so, marked every one of the four CD4+ subsets in Type 1 diabetes patients. Insertions at VDJ junctions were less frequent in type 1 diabetes patients. These patients also deleted more nucleotides at the same junctions.

Turning to this clone: Its antigen is not identified.

What was sequenced were expressed TCRB transcripts, since all of the isolated RNA had been reverse transcribed. The table came from immunoSEQ multiplex PCR; TCRdb's copy has only in-frame clones and leaves some out. The sample contains roughly 730,000 clones, about an eighth of which appear only once. Trimming removed 9 bases at V and 0 bases at J, with 17 bases between. CDR1 is MNHNS and CDR2 is SASEGT in the germline V gene. The CDR3 consists of 15 residues. The origin of this receptor is a man aged 18 to 30 with type 1 diabetes. The chain has TRBV6-1 and TRBJ1-1; D gene ambiguous. Sequenced: naive CD4+ T cells from blood. CDR3 nucleotide sequence: TGTGCCAGTGACGGTTACACCAGAGTGAACACTGAAGCTTTCTTT. Translation: CASDGYTRVNTEAFF.